This entry concerns a single T cell receptor (beta chain). This sample is drawn from a study of T cells in Graves' hyperthyroidism and ophthalmopathy. Amplified TCR beta CDR3 regions came from RNA transcripts. Using the HTBI primer set, a first-round RT-PCR was run on the TCR CDR3. TCRdb re-called the multiplex PCR reads through MiXCR, storing one row per CDR3 protein. The table records about 400,000 distinct CDR3 sequences, about 15% of them present only once. The specimen sequenced was blood. The TCR sequence derives from a woman aged 25 to 39 with Graves' hyperthyroidism.

The CDR3 DNA reads TGTGCCAGTAGGCCGCAATTAGCGGGCCCCTACAATGAGCAGTTCTTC. Protein: CASRPQLAGPYNEQFF. This chain joins TRBV19 and TRBJ2-1; the match to TRBD2 covers 7 bases. Per germline, CDR1 LNHDA and CDR2 SQIVND (reference sequence). There are 16 residues in the CDR3. Trimming took 6 bases from V and 2 from J; bases not matched to a gene: 10.